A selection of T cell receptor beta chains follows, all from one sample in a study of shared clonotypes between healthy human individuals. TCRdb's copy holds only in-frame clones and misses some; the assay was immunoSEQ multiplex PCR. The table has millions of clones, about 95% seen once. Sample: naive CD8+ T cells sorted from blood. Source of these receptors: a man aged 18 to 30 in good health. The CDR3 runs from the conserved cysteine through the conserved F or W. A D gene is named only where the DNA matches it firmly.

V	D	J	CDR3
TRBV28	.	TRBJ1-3	CASSPDIRNTIYF
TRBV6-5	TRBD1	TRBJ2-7	CASSSGTGISEQYF
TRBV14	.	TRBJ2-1	CASSQEGERGDWFF
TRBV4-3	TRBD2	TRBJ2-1	CASSRLLRGDNEQFF
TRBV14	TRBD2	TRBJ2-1	CASSQALAGGDNEQFF
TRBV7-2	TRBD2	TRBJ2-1	CASSSLAGVSNEQFF
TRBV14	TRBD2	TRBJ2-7	CASSNGLAYEQYF
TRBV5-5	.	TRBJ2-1	CASSLAGKGLYNEQFF
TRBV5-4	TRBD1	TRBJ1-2	CASSLGDSVAKGYTF
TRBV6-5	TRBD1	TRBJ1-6	CATRQGPSPLHF
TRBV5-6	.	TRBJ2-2	CASSLDSGELFF
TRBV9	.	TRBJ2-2	CASSYPGELFF
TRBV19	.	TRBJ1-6	CASRQGGNSPLHF
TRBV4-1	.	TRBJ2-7	CASSQETLSSYEQYF
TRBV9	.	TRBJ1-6	CASSVAPASSYNSPLHF
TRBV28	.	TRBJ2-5	CASSLTVSRATQYF
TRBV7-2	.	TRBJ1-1	CASSLVFGGAPNTEAFF
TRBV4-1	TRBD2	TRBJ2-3	CASSQDSGGLADTQYF
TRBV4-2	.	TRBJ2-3	CASSQDPRREEVYTDTQYF
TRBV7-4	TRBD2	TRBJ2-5	CASSLGTSQEETQYF
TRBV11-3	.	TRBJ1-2	CASSLGGYGYTF
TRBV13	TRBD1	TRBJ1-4	CASSLGTGPSATNEKLFF
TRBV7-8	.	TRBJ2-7	CASSLSAGTTYEQYF
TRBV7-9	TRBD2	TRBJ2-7	CASSHSGGSYEQYF
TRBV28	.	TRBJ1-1	CASSFGAEAFF
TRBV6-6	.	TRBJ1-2	CASSQSTGNYGYTF
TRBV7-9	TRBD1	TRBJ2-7	CASSLGQGEGEQYF